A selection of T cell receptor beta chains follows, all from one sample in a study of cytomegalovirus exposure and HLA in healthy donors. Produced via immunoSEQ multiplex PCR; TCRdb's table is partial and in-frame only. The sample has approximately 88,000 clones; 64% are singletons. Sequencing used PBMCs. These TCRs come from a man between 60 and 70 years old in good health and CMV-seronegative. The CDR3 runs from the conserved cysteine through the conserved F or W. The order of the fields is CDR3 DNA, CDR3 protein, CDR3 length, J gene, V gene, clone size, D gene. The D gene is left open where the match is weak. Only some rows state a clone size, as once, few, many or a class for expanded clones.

TGTGCCAGCAGCTTAACAGGGGGCTATGGCTACACCTTC,CASSLTGGYGYTF,13,TRBJ1-2,TRBV7-9,-,TRBD1
TGTGCCACCAGCAGAGGACTAGCGCGCTCCTACAATGAGCAGTTCTTC,CATSRGLARSYNEQFF,16,TRBJ2-1,TRBV15,-,TRBD2
TGTGCCAGCAGCCCCCCCACCCTCGGGACTGAAGCTTTCTTT,CASSPPTLGTEAFF,14,TRBJ1-1,TRBV9,-,-
TGCGCCAGCAGCCCTACCCCGGGACAGGAATCCTACGAGCAGTACTTC,CASSPTPGQESYEQYF,16,TRBJ2-7,TRBV5-1,-,TRBD1
TGTGCCAGCAGCAGGGACAGAGGGAACACCATATATTTT,CASSRDRGNTIYF,13,TRBJ1-3,TRBV5-4,many,TRBD1
TGTGCCTGGAGTGTACTAGGACTAGCGGGAGTCGAGCAGTACTTC,CAWSVLGLAGVEQYF,15,TRBJ2-7,TRBV30,-,TRBD2
TGCGCCAGCAGCACCGGCGGTATAGCCTACGAGCAGTACTTC,CASSTGGIAYEQYF,14,TRBJ2-7,TRBV5-1,-,-
TGTGCCAGCAGTTTCCTGACAGGGAACACCGGGGAGCTGTTTTTT,CASSFLTGNTGELFF,15,TRBJ2-2,TRBV6-5,-,-
TGTGCCAGCAGCACCCGACAGGGGACTACAGATACGCAGTATTTT,CASSTRQGTTDTQYF,15,TRBJ2-3,TRBV5-8,-,TRBD1
TGTGCCAGCAGTGAAAGGGGTGGGACAGGGGGTTCGGGGTACGAGCAGTACTTC,CASSERGGTGGSGYEQYF,18,TRBJ2-7,TRBV2,-,TRBD1
TGTGCCAGCAGCCGGGGACAGGGAGCCCTCTCTGGAAACACCATATATTTT,CASSRGQGALSGNTIYF,17,TRBJ1-3,TRBV5-5,-,TRBD1
TGTGCCAGCAGTTTTGGTGGGGACAGGGGGCATCCCACTGAAGCTTTCTTT,CASSFGGDRGHPTEAFF,17,TRBJ1-1,TRBV27,-,TRBD1
TGTGCCAGCAGTATGACAGGGGACCCGTCTGGGGCCAACGTCCTGACTTTC,CASSMTGDPSGANVLTF,17,TRBJ2-6,TRBV7-3,-,TRBD1
TGCGCCAGCAGCTTGGAAGGGGGTAAGGCCTACGAGCAGTACTTC,CASSLEGGKAYEQYF,15,TRBJ2-7,TRBV5-1,-,-
TGTGCCAGCAGGAAGGAGGCCGGGAATAATTCACCCCTCCACTTT,CASRKEAGNNSPLHF,15,TRBJ1-6,TRBV28,few,-
TGTGCCAGCAGTTTAGCGCAGGGGAAGGCTGAAGCTTTCTTT,CASSLAQGKAEAFF,14,TRBJ1-1,TRBV28,-,-
TGTGCCAGCAGCCTAGGGGCTACCAGCTCCTACGAGCAGTACTTC,CASSLGATSSYEQYF,15,TRBJ2-7,TRBV7-6,once,-
TGTGCCAGCAGCGTAGCCGAAGGGACAATCACTGAAGCTTTCTTT,CASSVAEGTITEAFF,15,TRBJ1-1,TRBV9,once,-
TGTGCCAGCTCAGGCGGGACGAGTAGCAATCAGCCCCAGCATTTT,CASSGGTSSNQPQHF,15,TRBJ1-5,TRBV18,-,-
TGTGCCAGCAGTGACCCGACTAGCGGGGGGGCCGCCCCGGTGTTCTTC,CASSDPTSGGAAPVFF,16,TRBJ2-1,TRBV6-4,many,TRBD2
TGTGCCAGCAGCTTCCTAGCGGGAGGGATGGCAGATACGCAGTATTTT,CASSFLAGGMADTQYF,16,TRBJ2-3,TRBV11-3,-,TRBD2
TGTGCCAGCAGGGTTGAGTCTAGCTACACCTTC,CASRVESSYTF,11,TRBJ1-2,TRBV2,-,-
TGTGCCAGCAGTGAGGTGGGACAGGGGGAGACCCAGTACTTC,CASSEVGQGETQYF,14,TRBJ2-5,TRBV6-1,-,TRBD1
TGTGCCTGGACCAGGGGGCTCCCCTCTAGGGAGCTGTTTTTT,CAWTRGLPSRELFF,14,TRBJ2-2,TRBV30,few,TRBD1
TGCGCCAGCAGCTTGTGGACTCAGTCACTTAATGAAAAACTGTTTTTT,CASSLWTQSLNEKLFF,16,TRBJ1-4,TRBV5-1,few,-
TGTGCCAGCAGCGGGGGGACAGTCATTGAAGCTTTCTTT,CASSGGTVIEAFF,13,TRBJ1-1,TRBV7-6,-,TRBD1
TGCAGCGTCGCGTTCCTCACGAAGGGAGGCGCAAGGGTTTATGGCTACACCTTC,CSVAFLTKGGARVYGYTF,18,TRBJ1-2,TRBV29-1,-,-
TGTGCCAGCAGTGAATTGGCAGGCGCCATACACTATGGCTACACCTTC,CASSELAGAIHYGYTF,16,TRBJ1-2,TRBV6-1,-,-
TGTGCCAGCAGCGTAGACCCGACAGGGGGCGCGAGTAACACTGAAGCTTTCTTT,CASSVDPTGGASNTEAFF,18,TRBJ1-1,TRBV9,-,TRBD1
TGTGCCAGTGGTCCGGGACAGGGGTTCAACGAGCAGTACTTC,CASGPGQGFNEQYF,14,TRBJ2-7,TRBV19,-,TRBD1
TGTGCCAGCAGCTTAGATTCTTACACTGAAGCTTTCTTT,CASSLDSYTEAFF,13,TRBJ1-1,TRBV11-2,-,-
TGTTCCAGCACCCTAGGACAGGGTGATTCACCCCTCCACTTT,CSSTLGQGDSPLHF,14,TRBJ1-6,TRBV7-9,-,TRBD1
TGTGCCAGCTCACCCGCGAACGAGCAGTACTTC,CASSPANEQYF,11,TRBJ2-7,TRBV18,-,-
TGCGCCAGCAGTCAATGTTTCTGCGAGTCCGACTATGGCTACACCTTC,CASSQCFCESDYGYTF,16,TRBJ1-2,TRBV23-1,-,-
TGTGCCAGTAGTATTGGGACTAGCGGGGCTTCAGATACGCAGTATTTT,CASSIGTSGASDTQYF,16,TRBJ2-3,TRBV19,-,TRBD2
TGTGTCAGGAAGGGGTCAGTGAGCTCTGGAAACACCATATATTTT,CVRKGSVSSGNTIYF,15,TRBJ1-3,TRBV7-5,once,-
TGTGCCAGCAGTTTGGGCGGGGGGATCACAGATACGCAGTATTTT,CASSLGGGITDTQYF,15,TRBJ2-3,TRBV6-6,-,TRBD2
TGTGCCAGCAGTGAGAGGGCAGAAAATTCACCCCTCCACTTT,CASSERAENSPLHF,14,TRBJ1-6,TRBV6-4,few,-
TGTGCCAGCAGCTTATACAGGGCCTACGAGCAGTACTTC,CASSLYRAYEQYF,13,TRBJ2-7,TRBV7-3,few,-
TGTGCCAGCAGTCCCCGCGCCACCAGGGGGTACTCCTACGAGCAGTACTTC,CASSPRATRGYSYEQYF,17,TRBJ2-7,TRBV28,once,TRBD1
TGTGCCAGCAGTTCCGGGGGGGAGACCCAGTACTTC,CASSSGGETQYF,12,TRBJ2-5,TRBV28,-,TRBD2
TGTGCCAGCAGCTTAGCGGGGGGCTCCTACGAGCAGTACTTC,CASSLAGGSYEQYF,14,TRBJ2-7,TRBV7-9,-,-
TGTGCCAGCTCACGCTCCTTGGGGGCTCTGGGAGGGGACACTGAAGCTTTCTTT,CASSRSLGALGGDTEAFF,18,TRBJ1-1,TRBV18,-,-
TGTGCCAGCAGCATTACTAGCGGGACTGCGCAAGAGACCCAGTACTTC,CASSITSGTAQETQYF,16,TRBJ2-5,TRBV11-2,-,TRBD2
TGTGCCAGCAGTTTTAGCGAGGCCCAGCATTTT,CASSFSEAQHF,11,TRBJ1-5,TRBV28,-,-